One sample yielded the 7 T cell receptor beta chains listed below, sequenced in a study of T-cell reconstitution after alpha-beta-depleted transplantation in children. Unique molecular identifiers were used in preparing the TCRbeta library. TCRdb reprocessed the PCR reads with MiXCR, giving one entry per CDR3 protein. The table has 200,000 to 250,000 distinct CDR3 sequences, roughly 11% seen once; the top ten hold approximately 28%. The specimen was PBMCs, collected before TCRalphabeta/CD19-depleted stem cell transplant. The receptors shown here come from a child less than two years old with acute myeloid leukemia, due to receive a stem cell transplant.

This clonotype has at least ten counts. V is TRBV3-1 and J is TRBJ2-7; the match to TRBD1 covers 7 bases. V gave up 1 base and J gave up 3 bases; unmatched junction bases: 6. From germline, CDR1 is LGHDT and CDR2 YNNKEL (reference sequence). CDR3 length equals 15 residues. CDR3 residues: CASSQAPTGVYEQYF. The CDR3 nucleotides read TGTGCCAGCAGCCAAGCTCCTACAGGGGTCTACGAGCAGTACTTC.

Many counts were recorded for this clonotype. The CDR3: CSVEETSYEQYF. Written as DNA, the CDR3 is TGCAGCGTTGAAGAGACGTCCTACGAGCAGTACTTC. The rearrangement joins TRBV29-1 to TRBJ2-7; D remains ambiguous. The CDR3 extends over 12 amino acids. From germline, CDR1 is SQVTM and CDR2 ANQGSEA. Trimming removed 0 bases at V and 1 base at J, with 4 bases between.

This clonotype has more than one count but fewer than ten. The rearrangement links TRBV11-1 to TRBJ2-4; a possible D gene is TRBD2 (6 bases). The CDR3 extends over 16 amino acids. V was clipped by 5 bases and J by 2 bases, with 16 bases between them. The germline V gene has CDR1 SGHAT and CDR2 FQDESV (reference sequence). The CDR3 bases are TGTGCCAGCAGCCGCACTGGAGGGGTGACCAAAAACATTCAGTACTTC. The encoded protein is CASSRTGGVTKNIQYF.

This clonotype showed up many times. The CDR3 is CASTETVTGNTIYF. The CDR3 coding sequence is TGTGCCAGCACCGAGACAGTGACTGGAAACACCATATATTTT. V usage is TRBV12-3 or TRBV12-4 and J usage is TRBJ1-3, with a tentative D call TRBD1 (5 bases). Trimming shortened V by 7 bases and J by 2 bases, and 12 bases separated the two germline ends. CDR3 length: 14 residues.

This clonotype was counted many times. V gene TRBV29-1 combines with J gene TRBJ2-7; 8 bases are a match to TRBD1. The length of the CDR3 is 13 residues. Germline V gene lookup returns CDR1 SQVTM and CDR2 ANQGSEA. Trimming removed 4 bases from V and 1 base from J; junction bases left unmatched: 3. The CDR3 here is CSVGTGNSYEQYF. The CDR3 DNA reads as TGCAGCGTTGGGACAGGGAATTCCTACGAGCAGTACTTC.

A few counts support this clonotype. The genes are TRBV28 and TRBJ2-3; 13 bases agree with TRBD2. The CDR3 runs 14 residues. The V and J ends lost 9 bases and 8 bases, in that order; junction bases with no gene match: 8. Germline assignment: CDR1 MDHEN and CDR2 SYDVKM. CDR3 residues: CASLTSGRLGTQYF. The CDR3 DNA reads TGTGCCAGTCTGACTAGCGGGAGGTTGGGTACGCAGTATTTT.

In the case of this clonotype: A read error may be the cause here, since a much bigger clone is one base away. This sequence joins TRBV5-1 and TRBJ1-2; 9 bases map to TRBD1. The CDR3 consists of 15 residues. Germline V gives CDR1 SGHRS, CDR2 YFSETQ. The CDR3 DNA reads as TGCGCCAGCAGAAAGGAACCCGGGACAGGGTCTGGCCACACCTTC. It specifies CASRKEPGTGSGHTF.